A selection of T cell receptor beta chains follows, all from one sample in a study of cytomegalovirus exposure and HLA in healthy donors. Repertoires were generated with immunoSEQ multiplex PCR, while TCRdb's copy carries only in-frame clones and drops some. The repertoire holds tens of thousands of clones, with 68% as singletons. The material sequenced was PBMCs. These receptors were obtained from a middle-aged man in good health and CMV-seronegative. Each CDR3 is given without its conserved first and last residue. Fields, in order: CDR3 protein, CDR3 length, V gene, J gene.

AWAGTTLGNEKLF	13	TRBV30	TRBJ1-4
ASSEANTEAF	10	TRBV6-1	TRBJ1-1
ASSQLQGAQKNIQY	14	TRBV4-2	TRBJ2-4
ASSRPGAYNEQF	12	TRBV14	TRBJ2-1
ASRGSLDRGYTGELF	15	TRBV28	TRBJ2-2
ASRKGGANTEAF	12	TRBV28	TRBJ1-1
ASSLGTEAF	9	TRBV7-6	TRBJ1-1
ASSPYWRGRGETQY	14	TRBV5-4	TRBJ2-5
ASSYRGGTYEQY	12	TRBV6-5	TRBJ2-7
ASSSLRGWNGYT	12	TRBV7-2	TRBJ1-2
ASSLEGQGYGYT	12	TRBV5-1	TRBJ1-2
ASSPDPSGPGYT	12	TRBV9	TRBJ1-2
ASKRQGFTEAF	11	TRBV6-1	TRBJ1-1
ASSYGTGGLEGGYT	14	TRBV6-5	TRBJ1-2
AWRLYSTDTQY	11	TRBV30	TRBJ2-3
ASSGGGPTGELF	12	TRBV2	TRBJ2-2
ASSLGTGGNQPQH	13	TRBV11-2	TRBJ1-5